This T cell receptor (beta chain) was found in a study of blood T cell repertoires in COVID-19. Libraries were prepared by immunoSEQ multiplex PCR; TCRdb keeps only in-frame clonotypes and omits some of them. The data show roughly 250,000 clones, around 90% seen once. The CDR3 is 17 residues long. Germline V CDR1 and CDR2: LGHNA, YNFKEQ. Trimming took off 0 bases at V and 6 bases at J, with 18 bases between the two ends. Allocation to cohorts depended on clinical history reported by the participants. Within 2 weeks before study entry, exposed participants met a COVID-19 case. The chain carries TRBV4-2 and TRBJ1-3; D might be TRBD1 (6 bases). The origin of this receptor is a middle-aged woman who had been exposed to COVID-19. Sequencing was carried out using PBMCs or T cells enriched from blood (not recorded which). CDR3 DNA sequence: TGTGCCAGCAGCCAAGATCGGGGAAGGGGGTTCGCAAACACCATATATTTT. Its translation is CASSQDRGRGFANTIYF.